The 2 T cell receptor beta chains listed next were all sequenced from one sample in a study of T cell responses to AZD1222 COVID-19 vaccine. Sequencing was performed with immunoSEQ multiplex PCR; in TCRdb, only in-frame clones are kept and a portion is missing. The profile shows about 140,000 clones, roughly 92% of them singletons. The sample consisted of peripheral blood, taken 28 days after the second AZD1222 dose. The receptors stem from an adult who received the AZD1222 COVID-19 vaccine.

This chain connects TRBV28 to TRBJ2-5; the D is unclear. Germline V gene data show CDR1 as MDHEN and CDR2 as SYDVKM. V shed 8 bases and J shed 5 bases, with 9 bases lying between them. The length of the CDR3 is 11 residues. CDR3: CASGYRETQYF. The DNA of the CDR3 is TGTGCCAGCGGATATAGGGAGACCCAGTACTTC.

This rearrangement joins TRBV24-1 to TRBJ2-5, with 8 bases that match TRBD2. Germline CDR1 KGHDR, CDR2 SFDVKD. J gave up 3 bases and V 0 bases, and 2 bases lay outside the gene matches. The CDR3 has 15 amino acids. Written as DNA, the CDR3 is TGTGCCACCAGTGATTTGACGGGGGGGAAAGAGACCCAGTACTTC. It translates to CATSDLTGGKETQYF.